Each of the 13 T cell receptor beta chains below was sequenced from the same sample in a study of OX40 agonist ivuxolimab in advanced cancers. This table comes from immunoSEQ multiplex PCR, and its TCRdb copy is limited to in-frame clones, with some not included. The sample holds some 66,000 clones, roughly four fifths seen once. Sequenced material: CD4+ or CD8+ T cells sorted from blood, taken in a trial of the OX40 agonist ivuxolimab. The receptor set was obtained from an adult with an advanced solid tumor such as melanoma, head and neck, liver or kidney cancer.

CDR3 nucleotide sequence: TGTGCCAGCAGCGTAGGTAGCGGCACCTACGAGCAGTACTTC. It yields the protein CASSVGSGTYEQYF. The J gene is TRBJ2-7, the V gene TRBV9, with D possibly TRBD2 on 6 matching bases. The germline V gene has CDR1 SGDLS and CDR2 YYNGEE. V was pared by 0 bases and J by 2 bases, with 9 bases between. This CDR3 is 14 amino acids long. The full variable domain, its missing parts supplied by reference TRBV9 and TRBJ2-7, is DSGVTQTPKHLITATGQRVTLRCSPRSGDLSVYWYQQSLDQGLQFLIQYYNGEERAKGNILERFSAQQFPDLHSELNLSSLELGDSALYFCASSVGSGTYEQYFGPGTRLTVT.

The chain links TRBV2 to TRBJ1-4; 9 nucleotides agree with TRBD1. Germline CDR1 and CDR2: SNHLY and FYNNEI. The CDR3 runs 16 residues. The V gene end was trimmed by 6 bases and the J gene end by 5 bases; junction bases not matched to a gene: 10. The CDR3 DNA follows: TGTGCCAGCAGGTACCTCCCGACAGGGGGGAATGAAAAACTGTTTTTT. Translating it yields CASRYLPTGGNEKLFF.

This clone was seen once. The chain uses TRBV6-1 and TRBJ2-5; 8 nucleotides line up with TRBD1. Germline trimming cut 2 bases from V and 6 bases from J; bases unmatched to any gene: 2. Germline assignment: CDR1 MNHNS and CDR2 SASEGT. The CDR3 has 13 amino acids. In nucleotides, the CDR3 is TGTGCCAGCAGTGAACAGGGGGCGAAGACCCAGTACTTC. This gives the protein CASSEQGAKTQYF.

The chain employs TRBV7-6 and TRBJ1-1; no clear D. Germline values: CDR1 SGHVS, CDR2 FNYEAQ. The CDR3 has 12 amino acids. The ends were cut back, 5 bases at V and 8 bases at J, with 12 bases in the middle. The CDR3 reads CASSLNTEEAFF. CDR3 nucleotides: TGTGCCAGCAGCCTTAATACAGAAGAAGCTTTCTTT.

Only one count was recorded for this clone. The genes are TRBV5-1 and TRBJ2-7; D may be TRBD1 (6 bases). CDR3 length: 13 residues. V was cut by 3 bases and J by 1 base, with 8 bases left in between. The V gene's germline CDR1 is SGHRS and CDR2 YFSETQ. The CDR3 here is CASSSQGSYEQYF. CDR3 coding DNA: TGCGCCAGCAGCTCGCAGGGGTCCTACGAGCAGTACTTC.

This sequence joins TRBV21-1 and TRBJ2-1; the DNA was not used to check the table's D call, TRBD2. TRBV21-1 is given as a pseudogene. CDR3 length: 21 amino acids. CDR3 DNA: TGTGCCAGCAGCAAATCCCCTGGGCTAGCGGGTCCGTCTGAGAACTACAATGAGCAGTTCTTC. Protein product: CASSKSPGLAGPSENYNEQFF.

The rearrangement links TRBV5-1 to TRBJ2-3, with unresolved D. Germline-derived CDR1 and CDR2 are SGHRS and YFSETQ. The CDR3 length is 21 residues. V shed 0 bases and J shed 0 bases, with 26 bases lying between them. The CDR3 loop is CASSLGPLTRKETSSTDTQYF. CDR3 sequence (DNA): TGCGCCAGCAGCTTGGGTCCCCTAACTCGGAAGGAGACATCTAGCACAGATACGCAGTATTTT.

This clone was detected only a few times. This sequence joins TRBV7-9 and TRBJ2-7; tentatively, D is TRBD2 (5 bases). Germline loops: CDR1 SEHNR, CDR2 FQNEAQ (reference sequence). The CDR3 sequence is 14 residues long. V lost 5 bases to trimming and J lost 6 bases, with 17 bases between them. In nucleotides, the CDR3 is TGTGCCAGCAGCCTTAGCGTTCGAGTTCCCGAGCAGTACTTC. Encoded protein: CASSLSVRVPEQYF.

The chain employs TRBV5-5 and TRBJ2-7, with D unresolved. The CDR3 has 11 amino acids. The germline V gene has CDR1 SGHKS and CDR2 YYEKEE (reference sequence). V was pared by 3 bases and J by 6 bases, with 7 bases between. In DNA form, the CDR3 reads TGTGCCAGCAGCTCCGTTTTCGAGCAGTACTTC. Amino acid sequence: CASSSVFEQYF.

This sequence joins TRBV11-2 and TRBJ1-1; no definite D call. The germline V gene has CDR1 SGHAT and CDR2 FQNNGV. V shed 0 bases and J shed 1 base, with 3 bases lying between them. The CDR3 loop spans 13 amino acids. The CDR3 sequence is CASSLEGNTEAFF. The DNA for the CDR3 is TGTGCCAGCAGCTTAGAGGGGAACACTGAAGCTTTCTTT. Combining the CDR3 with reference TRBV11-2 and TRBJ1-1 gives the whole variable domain EAGVAQSPRYKIIEKRQSVAFWCNPISGHATLYWYQQILGQGPKLLIQFQNNGVVDDSQLPKDRFSAERLKGVDSTLKIQPAKLEDSAVYLCASSLEGNTEAFFGQGTRLTVV.

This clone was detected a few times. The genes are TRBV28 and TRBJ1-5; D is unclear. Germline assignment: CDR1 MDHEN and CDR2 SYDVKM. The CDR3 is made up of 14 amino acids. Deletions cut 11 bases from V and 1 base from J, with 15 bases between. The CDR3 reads CALGEGLSNQPQHF. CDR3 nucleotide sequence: TGTGCCTTGGGAGAGGGATTGAGCAATCAGCCCCAGCATTTT.

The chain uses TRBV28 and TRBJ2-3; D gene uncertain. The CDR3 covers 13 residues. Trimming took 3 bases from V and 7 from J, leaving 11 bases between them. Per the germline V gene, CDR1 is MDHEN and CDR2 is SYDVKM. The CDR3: CASSFSGVNTQYF. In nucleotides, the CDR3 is TGTGCCAGCAGTTTCAGTGGGGTAAATACGCAGTATTTT.

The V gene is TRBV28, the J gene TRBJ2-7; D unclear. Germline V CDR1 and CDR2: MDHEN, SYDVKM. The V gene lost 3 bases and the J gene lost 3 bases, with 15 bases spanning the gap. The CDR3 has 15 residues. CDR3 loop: CASSFTVSSGYEQYF. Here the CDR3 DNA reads TGTGCCAGCAGTTTCACAGTGAGTTCGGGCTACGAGCAGTACTTC.